This entry is about one T cell receptor (beta chain). Source study methods: Estimation of nucleated cell counts relied on the amplification of reference gene primers. Using immunoSEQ multiplex PCR, the repertoire was profiled, and TCRdb retains in-frame clones only, with some absent. D and trimming come from the DNA, and the V and J calls and clone size come from that table. The sample records 90,000 to 110,000 clones, about 76% being singletons. This specimen comes from a study of blood T cell repertoires in COVID-19. Study overall: PBMCs, B-cell-depleted T cells, or T cells provided the cDNA or gDNA that made up the material.

The germline V gene encodes CDR1 MNHEY and CDR2 SVGAGI. The V end was cut by 8 bases, the J end by 6 bases, with 14 bases between. The CDR3 runs 12 residues. The chain employs TRBV6-5 and TRBJ2-7; D is perhaps TRBD1 (5 bases). This TCR derives from a man older than 75 with acute or convalescent COVID-19. Sequencing was done on a sample of peripheral blood. CDR3 coding DNA: TGTGCCAGCGGGCCAGGGCTTCCCGAGCAGTACTTC. Protein product: CASGPGLPEQYF.